The 20 T cell receptor beta chains in this list originate from one sample, sequenced in a study of T cells in Graves' hyperthyroidism and ophthalmopathy (dated by TCRdb to between 2018 and 2021). Library preparation was by multiplex PCR. The sequencer was an Illumina HiSeq 2000. TCR beta CDR3 regions were amplified from RNA transcripts. For the first round of RT-PCR on the TCR CDR3, the HTBI primer set was used together with the Qiagen OneStep RT-PCR kit. The public reads were reanalyzed by TCRdb: fastp trimming at Q25, MiXCR alignment, in-frame beta chains only. Every CDR3 protein is listed once, alongside the most common genes and DNA of its rows. The sample yields hundreds of thousands of distinct CDR3 sequences; roughly 14% were counted once. Jointly, the top ten make up under 15% of the sample. Sequencing was performed on blood. The receptors stem from a man aged 18 to 29 with Graves' ophthalmopathy.

This clonotype occurred many times. V usage is TRBV3-1 and J usage is TRBJ2-5; D not certain. The CDR3 runs 15 residues. Trimming shortened V by 1 base and J by 2 bases, and 11 bases separated the two germline ends. Germline values: CDR1 LGHDT, CDR2 YNNKEL (reference sequence). The CDR3 DNA reads as TGTGCCAGCAGCCAAGGGATTGCCGGGCAAGAGACCCAGTACTTC. It translates to CASSQGIAGQETQYF.

In its sample, this clonotype was seen many times. The chain has TRBV29-1 and TRBJ2-7, with D tentatively TRBD2 (5 bases). V gave up 5 bases and J gave up 0 bases, with 11 bases separating them. Germline CDR1 reads SQVTM; CDR2 reads ANQGSEA. The CDR3 has 13 amino acids. CDR3 sequence: CSVIPGDSYEQYF. The CDR3 DNA sequence: TGCAGCGTTATCCCCGGGGACTCCTACGAGCAGTACTTC.

The sample holds many counts of this clonotype. This chain uses TRBV11-3 with TRBJ2-1; D gene unclear. The length of the CDR3 is 14 residues. Germline-derived CDR1 and CDR2 are SGHNT and YENEEA. The V end lost 6 bases, the J end lost 5 bases, and 14 bases lay between the germline ends. The CDR3 DNA is TGTGCCAGCAGATTACGTATTGGAGACAATGAGCAGTTCTTC. Translated: CASRLRIGDNEQFF.

This chain connects TRBV10-3 to TRBJ2-1; 7 bases agree with TRBD2. The CDR3 has 11 residues. V shed 10 bases, J shed 6 bases, and the junction held 3 bases outside the gene matches. Germline V gene sequence: CDR1 ENHRY, CDR2 SYGVKD. Here the CDR3 reads CASTSVNEQFF. The CDR3 bases are TGTGCCAGCACTAGCGTCAATGAGCAGTTCTTC.

This clonotype was detected ten times or more. The chain employs TRBV6-1 and TRBJ1-4, with 10 bases matching TRBD1. The V segment lost 4 bases and the J segment 8 bases; nucleotides outside the gene matches: 7. This CDR3 is 15 amino acids long. Germline V gene lookup returns CDR1 MNHNS and CDR2 SASEGT. CDR3 protein: CASSGRTGGQEKLFF. Here the CDR3 DNA reads TGTGCCAGCAGTGGGCGGACAGGGGGTCAGGAAAAACTGTTTTTT.

For the CDR3, the DNA is TGTGCCAGCAGTTTATGGACTAGTAGCACAGATACGCAGTATTTT. Its protein is CASSLWTSSTDTQYF. The chain links TRBV28 to TRBJ2-3; TRBD2 is a possible D gene (6 bases). V lost 0 bases and J lost 0, with 7 bases in between. Germline values: CDR1 MDHEN, CDR2 SYDVKM. There are 15 residues in the CDR3. The whole variable domain, remainder taken from reference TRBV28 and TRBJ2-3, is DVKVTQSSRYLVKRTGEKVFLECVQDMDHENMFWYRQDPGLGLRLIYFSYDVKMKEKGDIPEGYSVSREKKERFSLILESASTNQTSMYLCASSLWTSSTDTQYFGPGTRLTVL.

This clonotype was seen ten or more times. The V call is TRBV10-3, the J call TRBJ2-5; D tentatively reads TRBD1 or TRBD2 (5 bases each). The CDR3 runs 15 residues. Germline V gives CDR1 ENHRY, CDR2 SYGVKD. Trimming cost V 3 bases and J 4 bases, with 15 bases left between them. The CDR3 sequence is CAISDPGGQGETQYF. The CDR3 DNA reads as TGTGCCATCAGTGATCCCGGCGGGCAGGGAGAGACCCAGTACTTC.

This clonotype was observed many times. This chain connects TRBV7-8 to TRBJ2-2, with a tentative D call TRBD2 (5 bases). Deletions cut 2 bases from V and 7 bases from J, with 23 bases between. Germline CDR1 reads SGHVS; CDR2 reads FQNEAQ. This CDR3 region has 18 residues. The CDR3 coding sequence is TGTGCCAGCAGCTTAATCCTAGCCGCGTCCATGTTTGGCGGGGAGCTGTTTTTT. Protein: CASSLILAASMFGGELFF.

This clonotype was counted ten times or more. This chain joins TRBV30 and TRBJ1-1; the match to TRBD1 covers 10 bases. J lost 7 bases, V lost 4 bases, and 12 bases had no gene match. Germline CDR1 and CDR2: GTSNPN and SVGIG (reference sequence). This CDR3 has 15 residues. The CDR3, as DNA: TGTGCCTGGACAAAACCCCGGGACAGGGGTATTGAAGCTTTCTTT. It translates to CAWTKPRDRGIEAFF. Filled out from reference TRBV30 and TRBJ1-1, the complete variable domain reads SQTIHQWPATLVQPVGSPLSLECTVEGTSNPNLYWYRQAAGRGLQLLFYSVGIGQISSEVPQNLSASRPQDRQFILSSKKLLLSDSGFYLCAWTKPRDRGIEAFFGQGTRLTVV.

This CDR3 reads CASSLFLGTSGASTDTQYF. Written as DNA, the CDR3 is TGTGCCAGCAGCTTATTTCTGGGGACTAGCGGAGCTAGCACAGATACGCAGTATTTT. V usage is TRBV7-2 and J usage is TRBJ2-3, with 11 bases lining up with TRBD2. This CDR3 region has 19 residues. V gave up 2 bases and J gave up 0 bases; unmatched junction bases: 10. Germline assignment: CDR1 SGHTA and CDR2 FQGNSA.

This clonotype showed up many times. V is TRBV12-3 or TRBV12-4 and J is TRBJ2-7; D possibly corresponds to TRBD1 (5 bases). The germline V and J ends were trimmed by 6 bases and 1 base, with 13 bases remaining between them. The CDR3 sequence is 14 residues long. The CDR3 nucleotides read TGTGCCAGCAGGTTCACAGGTGGGTCCTACGAGCAGTACTTC. Its protein is CASRFTGGSYEQYF.

About this clonotype: A much larger clone differs from this one at a single base, so this may be a read error. The chain carries TRBV7-9 and TRBJ2-1; 13 bases match TRBD2. Trimming cost V 1 base and J 9 bases; bases outside gene matches: 12. From germline, CDR1 is SEHNR and CDR2 FQNEAQ (reference sequence). The CDR3 runs to 18 residues. In DNA, the CDR3 is TGTGCCAGCAGCTTAGGAAGGGGAACTAGCGGGAGGGTCGCTGAGCAGTTCTTC. Amino acids: CASSLGRGTSGRVAEQFF.

This clonotype was counted between two and nine times. V and J are TRBV27 and TRBJ1-6; 8 positions agree with TRBD1. The CDR3 has 20 amino acids. The germline CDR1 and CDR2 sequences are MNHEY and SMNVEV (reference sequence). V was clipped by 1 base and J by 0 bases; unmatched bases: 11. The CDR3 is CASSLWGDRGRSSYNSPLHF. For the CDR3, the DNA is TGTGCCAGCAGTTTATGGGGAGACAGGGGCCGAAGCTCCTATAATTCACCCCTCCACTTT.

This clonotype was detected ten times or more. This chain joins TRBV18 and TRBJ2-7; 10 bases match TRBD1. The CDR3 totals 15 residues. CDR1 and CDR2 from the germline V gene are KGHSH and LQKENI. V gave up 3 bases and J gave up 4 bases; unmatched junction bases: 6. The CDR3 coding sequence is TGTGCCAGCTCACCCTCGACAGGGGGCATTTACGAGCAGTACTTC. Residues: CASSPSTGGIYEQYF.

The table lists this clonotype with a few counts. The rearrangement joins TRBV7-6 to TRBJ2-7; D perhaps matches TRBD2 (5 bases). This CDR3 spans 14 amino acids. Trimming stripped 4 bases from V and 7 bases from J, with 17 bases between. Germline CDR1 and CDR2: SGHVS and FNYEAQ. The CDR3 sequence is CASSSSPGVDEQYF. CDR3 coding DNA: TGTGCCAGCAGCTCGTCCCCCGGGGTGGATGAGCAGTACTTC.

The rearrangement uses TRBV6-1 and TRBJ2-3; 7 bases agree with TRBD1. The ends lost 6 bases at V and 1 base at J; junction bases unmatched: 10. CDR1 is MNHNS, CDR2 SASEGT, per germline. The length of the CDR3 is 16 residues. The CDR3 loop is CASSRRQGVGTDTQYF. Written as DNA, the CDR3 is TGTGCCAGCAGCCGGCGACAGGGAGTAGGCACAGATACGCAGTATTTT.

The chain links TRBV29-1 to TRBJ2-7, with 8 nucleotides matching TRBD1. Germline CDR1 and CDR2: SQVTM and ANQGSEA. V dropped 5 bases and J dropped 5; count of bases not matched to a gene: 5. This CDR3 is built from 12 residues. CDR3 loop: CSVRTGSDEQYF. Written as DNA, the CDR3 is TGCAGCGTTCGGACAGGGTCTGACGAGCAGTACTTC.

In its sample, this clonotype was seen many times. The chain links TRBV5-1 to TRBJ1-5; D may be TRBD1 (5 bases). The germline gives CDR1 SGHRS, CDR2 YFSETQ. This CDR3 is built from 15 residues. V dropped 3 bases and J dropped 1 base, with 11 bases sitting between them. The CDR3 is CASSSEGLSNQPQHF. The CDR3 DNA reads TGCGCCAGCAGCTCCGAGGGGCTGAGCAATCAGCCCCAGCATTTT.

This clonotype appeared many times. CDR3 loop: CASSLAHSEAFF. As DNA, the CDR3 is TGTGCCAGCAGTTTAGCGCACTCCGAAGCTTTCTTT. This sequence joins TRBV12-3 or TRBV12-4 and TRBJ1-1; no clear D. Trimming removed 0 bases from V and 8 bases from J, with 7 bases in between. This CDR3 contains 12 residues.

This clonotype was found many times. The V call is TRBV20-1, the J call TRBJ2-5; no firm D call. The CDR3 runs 11 residues. The germline V and J ends were trimmed by 3 bases and 1 base, with 3 bases remaining between them. CDR1 and CDR2 (germline): DFQATT, SNEGSKA (reference sequence). The CDR3 loop reads CSASFQETQYF. The CDR3 bases are TGCAGTGCTAGTTTCCAAGAGACCCAGTACTTC.